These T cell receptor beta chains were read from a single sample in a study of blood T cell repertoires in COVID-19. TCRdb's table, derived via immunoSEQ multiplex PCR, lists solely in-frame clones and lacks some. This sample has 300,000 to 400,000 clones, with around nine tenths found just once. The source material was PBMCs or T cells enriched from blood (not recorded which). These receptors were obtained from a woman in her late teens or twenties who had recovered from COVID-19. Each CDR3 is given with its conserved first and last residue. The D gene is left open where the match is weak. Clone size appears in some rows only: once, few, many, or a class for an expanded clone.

TGTGCCAGCAGCACAGGGGGAAAGAACACTGAAGCTTTCTTT	CASSTGGKNTEAFF	TRBJ1-1	-	TRBD1	14	TRBV6-5
TGTGCCATCAGAACCGGCACCGGGACAAACACAGATACGCAGTATTTT	CAIRTGTGTNTDTQYF	TRBJ2-3	-	-	16	TRBV10-3
TGTGCCATCAGTGAGTCCAGGGTCACCGGGGAGCTGTTTTTT	CAISESRVTGELFF	TRBJ2-2	-	-	14	TRBV10-3
TGTGCCAGCAGCCAAGATCGGTACGAGCAGTACTTC	CASSQDRYEQYF	TRBJ2-7	once	-	12	TRBV3-1/TRBV3-2
TGTGCCAGCAGCCGTAGACAGGCCTACGAGCAGTACTTC	CASSRRQAYEQYF	TRBJ2-7	-	-	13	TRBV5-6
TGTGCCAGTAGTGCCGCGGGACAGAAAGGCACCTACGAGCAGTACTTC	CASSAAGQKGTYEQYF	TRBJ2-7	-	-	16	TRBV19
TGTGCCAGCAGTTTAAGGGACAGACGCACCCCAACCCGAGATAACTATGGCTACACCTTC	CASSLRDRRTPTRDNYGYTF	TRBJ1-2	-	TRBD1	20	TRBV28
TGTGCCAGCAGCGTACAGGGGGCGCGGGACACCGGGGAGCTGTTTTTT	CASSVQGARDTGELFF	TRBJ2-2	-	TRBD1	16	TRBV7-9
TGTGCCAGCAGCCCCACCGCTAGCGGCAATGCCGAGCAGTACTTC	CASSPTASGNAEQYF	TRBJ2-7	-	TRBD2	15	TRBV7-2
TGTGCCAGCAGCACCCACTCAGGGGGCTTGGCTGAAGCTTTCTTT	CASSTHSGGLAEAFF	TRBJ1-1	-	TRBD1	15	TRBV7-3
TGTGCCAGCCTTCTGCGCTCTGGAAACACCATATATTTT	CASLLRSGNTIYF	TRBJ1-3	-	-	13	TRBV6-5
TGTGCCAGCAGTGAACCCCAGGGGCCCTATGGCTACACCTTC	CASSEPQGPYGYTF	TRBJ1-2	-	-	14	TRBV25-1
TGTGCCAGCAGTGAAGGTTCTTGGGAGGAGACCTACCCCCAGGCCACCGGGGAGCTGTTTTTT	CASSEGSWEETYPQATGELFF	TRBJ2-2	-	-	21	TRBV2
TGTGCCATCAGTTGGGCGAAAGGCGAAAATCAGCCCCAGCATTTT	CAISWAKGENQPQHF	TRBJ1-5	-	-	15	TRBV10-3
TGTGCCAGCAGTGAAGCGCTAGCCCAGACAGGGAGGAACACTGAAGCTTTCTTT	CASSEALAQTGRNTEAFF	TRBJ1-1	-	TRBD1	18	TRBV2